Sequencing of this T cell receptor beta chain was carried out in a study of T cell changes during pregnancy in multiple sclerosis. Germline CDR1 reads SNHLY; CDR2 reads FYNNEI. Losses at the gene ends were 6 bases for V and 0 bases for J; bases not matched to a gene: 3. The CDR3 totals 15 residues. This table comes from immunoSEQ multiplex PCR, and its TCRdb copy is limited to in-frame clones, with some not included. The sample has tens of thousands of clones, over 85% seen once; the top ten hold more than 2.5%. The TCR originated in a female donor in good health, enrolled as a control in a pregnancy study. Source: peripheral blood, taken in the first trimester of pregnancy. V and J are TRBV2 and TRBJ2-2, with 8 bases matching TRBD2. The CDR3 nucleotides read TGTGCCAGCAGCGCACTAGCGGCGAACACCGGGGAGCTGTTTTTT. It is translated as CASSALAANTGELFF.